The next 30 T cell receptor beta chains were all read from a single sample in a study of blood T cell repertoires in COVID-19. Sequenced by immunoSEQ multiplex PCR; TCRdb stores in-frame clones only, minus some. The table records 200,000 to 300,000 clones, under 85% of them present only once. Specimen: peripheral blood. These receptors were taken from a human donor in a cohort sampled during active COVID-19.

This clone was seen just once. The genes are TRBV7-9 and TRBJ2-1, with 9 bases that match TRBD2. Germline CDR1 reads SEHNR; CDR2 reads FQNEAQ (reference sequence). The CDR3 loop spans 15 amino acids. The trim removed 0 bases at V and 4 bases at J, leaving 1 base unmatched. This chain's CDR3 is CASSLATSGYNEQFF. In DNA form, the CDR3 reads TGTGCCAGCAGCTTAGCGACTAGCGGATACAATGAGCAGTTCTTC.

The V gene is TRBV3-1 (or the pseudogene TRBV3-2), the J gene TRBJ1-2; TRBD1 agrees at 7 bases. Germline assignment: CDR1 LGHDT and CDR2 YNNKEL (reference sequence). J gave up 3 bases and V 2 bases, and 6 bases lay outside the gene matches. The CDR3 is 15 amino acids. The CDR3: CASSQRGGGDYGYTF. The CDR3 DNA follows: TGTGCCAGCAGCCAAAGAGGGGGCGGAGACTATGGCTACACCTTC.

The chain combines TRBV5-1 with TRBJ1-1, with 12 bases lining up with TRBD1. The CDR3 runs 16 residues. The junction had 5 bases not matched to a gene; V was cut back by 4 bases and J by 1 base. Germline CDR1 reads SGHRS; CDR2 reads YFSETQ. The CDR3 coding sequence is TGCGCCAGCAGCCCGGGACAGGGGGCGGCGAACACTGAAGCTTTCTTT. Translated, it gives CASSPGQGAANTEAFF.

The sample holds a few counts of this clone. The chain recombines TRBV4-1 with TRBJ2-1, with TRBD2 matching over 7 bases. With V trimmed by 5 bases and J by 3 bases, 10 bases remained unmatched. Germline assignment: CDR1 MGHRA and CDR2 YSYEKL. The CDR3 extends over 16 amino acids. The CDR3 DNA reads TGCGCCAGCAGCAAAGGTGGACTAGTAATCTACAATGAGCAGTTCTTC. Residues: CASSKGGLVIYNEQFF.

The V call is TRBV28, the J call TRBJ2-7, with D possibly being TRBD2 (5 bases). From germline, CDR1 is MDHEN and CDR2 SYDVKM. This CDR3 is 14 amino acids long. V lost 5 bases, J lost 2 bases, and 13 bases lay in between. The CDR3 spells CASSQRTVTYEQYF. The CDR3 bases are TGTGCCAGCAGTCAGCGGACGGTTACCTACGAGCAGTACTTC.

This chain uses TRBV15 with TRBJ2-4; 8 nucleotides agree with TRBD2. CDR1 is LNHNV and CDR2 is YYDKDF in the germline V gene (reference sequence). The CDR3 contains 15 residues. V was pared by 0 bases and J by 9 bases, with 7 bases of the junction left unmatched. CDR3 region: CATSRDIGGAGIQYF. In DNA, the CDR3 is TGTGCCACCAGCAGAGATATCGGGGGGGCTGGCATTCAGTACTTC.

The V and J genes are TRBV28 and TRBJ1-2; D ambiguous. The germline CDR1 and CDR2 sequences are MDHEN and SYDVKM. The CDR3 runs 14 residues. The V end was cut by 4 bases, the J end by 0 bases, with 9 bases between. CDR3 in amino acids: CASSSSVPNYGYTF. The CDR3 coding sequence is TGTGCCAGCAGTTCCAGTGTCCCTAACTATGGCTACACCTTC.

The count of this clone is one. The chain has TRBV13 and TRBJ2-1, with unresolved D. The CDR3 length is 12 residues. Germline V lookup: CDR1 PRHDT, CDR2 FYEKMQ (reference sequence). The ends were cut back, 5 bases at V and 7 bases at J, with 9 bases in the middle. This CDR3 is CASSLTVNEQFF. DNA for the CDR3: TGTGCCAGCAGCCTGACTGTTAATGAGCAGTTCTTC.

This chain connects TRBV6-2 or TRBV6-3 to TRBJ2-2; 10 bases fit TRBD2. Germline CDR1 reads MNHEY; CDR2 reads SVGEGT. The V and J ends lost 4 bases and 3 bases, in that order; junction bases with no gene match: 5. The length of the CDR3 is 16 residues. The CDR3 protein is CASSSLTSGHTGELFF. CDR3 nucleotide sequence: TGTGCCAGCAGTTCCCTGACTAGCGGGCACACCGGGGAGCTGTTTTTT.

The J gene is TRBJ2-5, the V gene TRBV18; 7 nucleotides agree with TRBD1. The J segment lost 4 bases and the V segment lost 3 bases, leaving 8 bases of the junction unmatched. Germline V gene sequence: CDR1 KGHSH, CDR2 LQKENI. This CDR3 has 15 amino acids. CDR3 in DNA: TGTGCCAGCTCACCCCGAGACAGGGATGGAGAGACCCAGTACTTC. Protein: CASSPRDRDGETQYF. The full variable domain, its missing parts supplied by reference TRBV18 and TRBJ2-5, is NAGVMQNPRHLVRRRGQEARLRCSPMKGHSHVYWYRQLPEEGLKFMVYLQKENIIDESGMPKERFSAEFPKEGPSILRIQQVVRGDSAAYFCASSPRDRDGETQYFGPGTRLLVL.

The gene calls are TRBV13 and TRBJ2-2, with D unclear. V lost 3 bases, J lost 6 bases, and 14 bases lay in between. The CDR3 is 15 amino acids. Germline loops: CDR1 PRHDT, CDR2 FYEKMQ (reference sequence). The DNA for the CDR3 is TGTGCCAGCAGCTTGAAAGGAATAACAGCCGGGGAGCTGTTTTTT. Protein sequence: CASSLKGITAGELFF.

The V gene is TRBV29-1, the J gene TRBJ2-6; 7 bases fit TRBD1. V lost 4 bases, J lost 4 bases, and 7 bases stayed unmatched. This CDR3 has 15 residues. From germline, CDR1 is SQVTM and CDR2 ANQGSEA. CDR3 amino acids: CSVGRGGDGANVLTF. The CDR3 nucleotides are TGCAGCGTTGGAAGAGGGGGCGACGGGGCCAACGTCCTGACTTTC.

The chain combines TRBV2 with TRBJ2-7; the D gene is possibly TRBD1 (5 bases). CDR3 size: 16 residues. In germline, CDR1 is SNHLY, CDR2 FYNNEI. The V end lost 3 bases, the J end lost 3 bases, and 18 bases lay between the germline ends. In DNA form, the CDR3 reads TGTGCCAGCAGTGACAGGGCCGCCCTCGTCGGCTACGAGCAGTACTTC. This sequence encodes CASSDRAALVGYEQYF.

The rearrangement uses TRBV27 and TRBJ2-1, with a weak D call TRBD2 (6 bases). Germline V gives CDR1 MNHEY, CDR2 SMNVEV (reference sequence). CDR3 length: 14 residues. The V end lost 8 bases, the J end lost 4 bases, and 15 bases lay between the germline ends. The CDR3 sequence: CASHRAGGYNEQFF. The CDR3 nucleotides read TGTGCCAGCCACCGAGCTGGAGGGTACAATGAGCAGTTCTTC.

This clone has only one observation. The rearrangement uses TRBV5-1 and TRBJ2-1; 16 nucleotides match TRBD2. Germline V lookup: CDR1 SGHRS, CDR2 YFSETQ. With V trimmed by 0 bases and J by 8 bases, 8 bases remained unmatched. The length of the CDR3 is 18 residues. Here the CDR3 reads CASSLDSGTSGGEDEQFF. In DNA, the CDR3 is TGCGCCAGCAGCTTGGACTCCGGGACTAGCGGGGGGGAGGATGAGCAGTTCTTC.

The chain employs TRBV19 and TRBJ1-5; no clear D gene. This CDR3 is built from 12 residues. Germline V CDR1 and CDR2: LNHDA, SQIVND (reference sequence). Trimming left V 5 bases short and J 7 bases short, with 9 bases between. DNA for the CDR3: TGTGCCAGTAGTGGGCTGGCCCAGCCCCAGCATTTT. Translation gives CASSGLAQPQHF.

The chain uses TRBV9 and TRBJ1-2; tentatively, D is TRBD1 (5 bases). Germline-derived CDR1 and CDR2 are SGDLS and YYNGEE. V was clipped by 0 bases and J by 4 bases, with 13 bases between them. The length of the CDR3 is 15 residues. The CDR3 DNA reads as TGTGCCAGCAGCGTAGGCAGGGAATTAGGCTATGGCTACACCTTC. As protein: CASSVGRELGYGYTF.

This clone was counted a single time. The chain employs TRBV19 and TRBJ1-2; 7 positions match TRBD1. CDR3 length equals 14 residues. Germline CDR1 and CDR2: LNHDA and SQIVND (reference sequence). The V gene end was trimmed by 6 bases and the J gene end by 6 bases; junction bases not matched to a gene: 10. CDR3 loop: CASSRTGFPDGYTF. Written as DNA, the CDR3 is TGTGCCAGTAGCCGGACAGGTTTCCCAGATGGCTACACCTTC.

The V call is TRBV10-3, the J call TRBJ2-7; 7 bases agree with TRBD1. The V gene's germline CDR1 is ENHRY and CDR2 SYGVKD. The CDR3 runs 15 residues. J was trimmed by 3 bases and V by 3 bases; bases with no gene match: 8. This CDR3 is CAISDQRGPGYEQYF. In DNA form, the CDR3 reads TGTGCCATCAGTGACCAGAGGGGGCCCGGCTACGAGCAGTACTTC.

In its sample, this clone was seen many times. The chain uses TRBV6-1 and TRBJ1-2; no reliable D call. The CDR3 loop spans 15 amino acids. Trimming pared 0 bases from V and 3 bases from J, leaving 11 bases between. Germline CDR1 MNHNS, CDR2 SASEGT. CDR3 in amino acids: CASSEAAGLHYGYTF. CDR3 sequence (DNA): TGTGCCAGCAGTGAAGCTGCAGGATTACACTATGGCTACACCTTC.

This chain joins TRBV11-1 and TRBJ1-1; TRBD1 aligns across 7 bases. The V and J ends lost 6 bases and 5 bases, in that order; junction bases with no gene match: 6. Germline V gene data show CDR1 as SGHAT and CDR2 as FQDESV (reference sequence). CDR3 length: 13 amino acids. CDR3 DNA sequence: TGTGCCAGCAGTTCCACAGGGGATACTGAAGCTTTCTTT. Protein product: CASSSTGDTEAFF.

This chain links TRBV11-2 with TRBJ2-4; 7 bases map to TRBD1. The CDR3 length is 15 residues. Per germline, CDR1 SGHAT and CDR2 FQNNGV. V gave up 1 base and J gave up 4 bases; unmatched junction bases: 4. CDR3: CASSLARDRKNIQYF. The DNA of the CDR3 is TGTGCCAGCAGCTTAGCCCGGGACAGAAAAAACATTCAGTACTTC.

V is TRBV19 and J is TRBJ2-7; 11 bases are a match to TRBD1. Germline V CDR1 and CDR2: LNHDA, SQIVND (reference sequence). The CDR3 spans 15 residues. Germline trimming cut 5 bases from V and 0 bases from J; bases unmatched to any gene: 3. The CDR3: CASSPGTGGSYEQYF. The CDR3 region has the DNA TGTGCCAGTAGTCCCGGGACAGGGGGCTCCTACGAGCAGTACTTC.

The chain links TRBV6-5 to TRBJ1-5, with no clear D. V was pared by 0 bases and J by 0 bases, with 6 bases between. CDR3 size: 15 residues. Per the germline V gene, CDR1 is MNHEY and CDR2 is SVGAGI. CDR3 residues: CASSYSRNSNQPQHF. The CDR3 bases are TGTGCCAGCAGTTACTCCCGTAATAGCAATCAGCCCCAGCATTTT.

This clone was seen only once. This chain links TRBV6-5 with TRBJ2-7; 9 positions agree with TRBD1. Looked up from germline, CDR1 is MNHEY and CDR2 is SVGAGI. This CDR3 has 14 amino acids. The J segment lost 5 bases and the V segment lost 7 bases, leaving 9 bases of the junction unmatched. CDR3 sequence: CASTRGQGFNEQYF. The CDR3 DNA reads as TGTGCCAGCACCCGGGGACAGGGCTTTAACGAGCAGTACTTC.

The gene calls are TRBV5-1 and TRBJ2-3; tentative D call: TRBD2 (7 bases). Trimming removed 1 base at V and 2 bases at J, with 11 bases between. The CDR3 is made up of 15 amino acids. Germline values: CDR1 SGHRS, CDR2 YFSETQ. CDR3 region: CASSLRGGHTDTQYF. CDR3 nucleotides: TGCGCCAGCAGCTTGAGGGGGGGACACACAGATACGCAGTATTTT.

The chain links TRBV5-6 to TRBJ2-3; 11 nucleotides align to TRBD2. CDR1 and CDR2 from the germline V gene are SGHDT and YYEEEE. J gave up 3 bases and V 3 bases, and 6 bases lay outside the gene matches. The CDR3 consists of 16 residues. CDR3 sequence reads: CASSSGLAGMTDTQYF. CDR3 sequence (DNA): TGTGCCAGCAGCTCCGGACTAGCGGGCATGACAGATACGCAGTATTTT.

This clone was seen a single time. This chain uses TRBV9 with TRBJ2-1, with D unclear. This CDR3 spans 15 amino acids. The V gene lost 0 bases and the J gene lost 4 bases, with 11 bases spanning the gap. Per germline, CDR1 SGDLS and CDR2 YYNGEE. The CDR3 DNA sequence: TGTGCCAGCAGCGTAGTTTTGGGCAGTTACAATGAGCAGTTCTTC. It is translated as CASSVVLGSYNEQFF.

The CDR3 sequence is CASSRRGAQETQYF. As DNA, the CDR3 is TGTGCCAGCAGTCGTCGGGGGGCCCAAGAGACCCAGTACTTC. The rearrangement joins TRBV27 to TRBJ2-5; D might be TRBD2 (7 bases). CDR1 is MNHEY, CDR2 SMNVEV, per germline (reference sequence). The CDR3 spans 14 residues. Trimming stripped 5 bases from V and 1 base from J, with 11 bases between.

The CDR3 DNA sequence: TGTGCCAGCAGTCCCAGGGCCTTCATGAACACTGAAGCTTTCTTT. Protein sequence: CASSPRAFMNTEAFF. J is TRBJ1-1 and V is TRBV25-1; D perhaps matches TRBD1 (5 bases). Between the trimmed V and J ends, which lost 5 bases and 0 bases, there was a span of 13 bases. The CDR3 is 15 amino acids. Looked up from germline, CDR1 is MGHDK and CDR2 is SYGVNS. The entire variable domain, with the rest obtained from reference TRBV25-1 and TRBJ1-1, is as follows: EADIYQTPRYLVIGTGKKITLECSQTMGHDKMYWYQQDPGMELHLIHYSYGVNSTEKGDLSSESTVSRIRTEHFPLTLESARPSHTSQYLCASSPRAFMNTEAFFGQGTRLTVV.